The 14 T cell receptor beta chains given below trace back to one sample, sequenced in a study of T-cell reconstitution after alpha-beta-depleted transplantation in children (dated by TCRdb to the mid-2010s). Preparation of the library involved PCR. The instrument given in TCRdb is Illumina HiSeq 2500. TCR libraries were prepared with molecular barcoding, using unique molecular identifiers to normalize TCRbeta repertoire quantification. TCRdb's own reprocessing of the public reads used fastp at Q25 and MiXCR and kept productive beta chains. A single entry per CDR3 protein holds the most common genes and DNA from its merged rows. Across this sample there are 250,000 or so distinct CDR3 sequences, with 20% to 30% seen only once. The top ten clones comprise about 4.8% of the sample. In the paper's terms, the treatment or condition label means: allogeneic hematopoietic cell transplantation with graft depleted of TCRalphabeta T cells and CD19 B cells.

The sequenced sample was PBMCs, mostly from graft donor cells, obtained 360 days after TCRalphabeta/CD19-depleted stem cell transplant. Receptors originate from a female patient younger than 10 who had a stem cell transplant for congenital amegakaryocytic thrombocytopenia, so the T cells may come from the graft donor.

This clonotype was counted many times. The chain is built from TRBV12-3 or TRBV12-4 and TRBJ2-7, with 9 bases aligning to TRBD1. This CDR3 has 14 amino acids. V lost 6 bases and J lost 6; bases outside the gene matches: 9. The CDR3 here is CASRETGGSREQYF. The CDR3 bases are TGTGCCAGCAGAGAAACAGGGGGCTCTCGCGAGCAGTACTTC.

This clonotype appeared a few times. The J gene is TRBJ2-2, the V gene TRBV20-1; D gene unclear. This CDR3 is 14 amino acids long. Trimming took off 1 base at V and 3 bases at J, with 9 bases between the two ends. CDR1 is DFQATT and CDR2 is SNEGSKA in the germline V gene (reference sequence). CDR3 nucleotide sequence: TGCAGTGCTAGAGGGCAGGCTGACACCGGGGAGCTGTTTTTT. Amino acids: CSARGQADTGELFF.

V usage is TRBV27 and J usage is TRBJ1-5; D gene uncertain. CDR1 is MNHEY and CDR2 is SMNVEV in the germline V gene (reference sequence). The CDR3 has 14 residues. The V and J ends lost 3 bases and 0 bases respectively, with 6 bases between them. CDR3 amino acids: CASSFEFSNQPQHF. The DNA of the CDR3 is TGTGCCAGCAGTTTTGAGTTTAGCAATCAGCCCCAGCATTTT.

Only a few counts were recorded for this clonotype. The rearrangement joins TRBV5-1 to TRBJ2-1; 15 bases align to TRBD2. Looked up from germline, CDR1 is SGHRS and CDR2 is YFSETQ. With 3 bases clipped from V and 7 bases from J, the junction kept 8 bases outside the gene matches. This CDR3 is 17 amino acids long. In nucleotides, the CDR3 is TGCGCCAGCAGCTCTGGACTAGCGGGGGGGATAGTAAATGAGCAGTTCTTC. It encodes CASSSGLAGGIVNEQFF.

This clonotype has a handful of counts. The genes are TRBV7-9 and TRBJ1-6; maybe TRBD1 (6 bases). Germline CDR1 and CDR2: SEHNR and FQNEAQ (reference sequence). Trimming took off 7 bases at V and 5 bases at J, with 12 bases between the two ends. The CDR3 contains 14 residues. The CDR3, as DNA: TGTGCCAGCACCCGGACAGAAAATAATTCACCCCTCCACTTT. Residues: CASTRTENNSPLHF.

This clonotype occurred a few times. V gene TRBV12-3 or TRBV12-4 combines with J gene TRBJ2-3; TRBD1 or TRBD2 may be the D gene (5 bases each). V dropped 7 bases and J dropped 2 bases, with 16 bases sitting between them. The CDR3 has 15 amino acids. The CDR3 sequence is CASNPGTTYTDTQYF. CDR3 nucleotides: TGTGCCAGCAATCCCGGGACCACATACACAGATACGCAGTATTTT.

The chain has TRBV6-1 and TRBJ1-2; D unresolved. V lost 3 bases and J 13 bases, leaving 15 bases between the germline ends. The length of the CDR3 is 12 residues. Germline V gene lookup returns CDR1 MNHNS and CDR2 SASEGT. CDR3 sequence reads: CASSDSLTESTF. CDR3 nucleotides: TGTGCCAGCAGTGACAGCCTCACCGAGAGCACCTTC.

The chain employs TRBV7-8 and TRBJ1-3; a weak D match, TRBD1 (5 bases). Deletions cut 5 bases from V and 8 bases from J, with 16 bases between. The CDR3 spans 14 residues. CDR1 is SGHVS, CDR2 FQNEAQ, per germline. CDR3 DNA sequence: TGTGCCAGCAGCCTACGGGCAGGGCAAGACACCATATATTTT. Its protein product is CASSLRAGQDTIYF.

The V gene is TRBV20-1, the J gene TRBJ2-7, with D possibly matching TRBD2 (5 bases). The CDR3 runs to 15 residues. V was cut by 0 bases and J by 4 bases, with 16 bases left in between. The germline V gene has CDR1 DFQATT and CDR2 SNEGSKA (reference sequence). The CDR3, as DNA: TGCAGTGCTAGAGACGGGAAAGGACCGGTTTACGAGCAGTACTTC. Translating gives CSARDGKGPVYEQYF.

The V gene is TRBV10-3, the J gene TRBJ2-7, with TRBD1 matching 8 bases. Losses at the gene ends were 6 bases for V and 3 bases for J; bases not matched to a gene: 4. Germline V lookup: CDR1 ENHRY, CDR2 SYGVKD. CDR3 length: 13 residues. In DNA form, the CDR3 reads TGTGCCATCAGAAACGGACAGGGCTACGAGCAGTACTTC. Translated, it gives CAIRNGQGYEQYF.

CDR3 nucleotides: TGTGCCACCAGCAGAACTAGCGGGAGGAACAATGAGCAGTTCTTC. Its translation: CATSRTSGRNNEQFF. V gene TRBV15 combines with J gene TRBJ2-1, with 12 bases fitting TRBD2. The V and J ends lost 2 bases and 5 bases, in that order; junction bases with no gene match: 1. The CDR3 totals 15 residues. Germline values: CDR1 LNHNV, CDR2 YYDKDF (reference sequence).

This clonotype was seen many times. The J gene is TRBJ1-4, the V gene TRBV11-2; D unclear. Germline assignment: CDR1 SGHAT and CDR2 FQNNGV. Deletions cut 5 bases from V and 3 bases from J, with 19 bases between. The CDR3 length is 17 residues. The CDR3 loop is CASSRSRSMMANEKLFF. The CDR3 DNA follows: TGTGCCAGCAGCCGGAGTCGGAGTATGATGGCTAATGAAAAACTGTTTTTT.

This clonotype was picked up a small number of times. V usage is TRBV4-1 and J usage is TRBJ2-2; 8 bases are shared with TRBD1. V gave up 4 bases and J gave up 7 bases; unmatched junction bases: 11. CDR3 length: 16 residues. CDR1 and CDR2 (germline): MGHRA, YSYEKL. CDR3 loop: CASSLSLFRGHGELFF. The CDR3 nucleotides read TGCGCCAGCAGCCTTTCTCTCTTCAGGGGGCACGGGGAGCTGTTTTTT.

There are a few counts of this clonotype. The chain is built from TRBV21-1 and TRBJ1-1; TRBD1 is taken as the D call from the table, unchecked against the DNA. TRBV21-1 has pseudogene status. CDR3 length: 19 residues. Here the CDR3 DNA reads TGTGCCAGTCCTACCGGGACAGGGCTTTATCGCCCCTCATACACTGAAGCTTTCTTT. Translation gives CASPTGTGLYRPSYTEAFF.